This is a list of T cell receptor beta chains from one sample in a study of T cell repertoires and HLA-DP antigens. The antigens of these receptors remain unknown. Some clones are missing from TCRdb's copy, which holds only in-frame ones; the method was immunoSEQ multiplex PCR. The table has 65,000 to 95,000 clones, over 75% seen once; the top ten hold 1.6%. The specimen sequenced was CD4+ T cells from PBMCs. These receptors all come from a man aged 55 to 69 in good health and CMV-seronegative. The conserved cysteine and the conserved F or W are not part of the CDR3 here.

v_gene,j_gene,CDR3aa
TRBV30,TRBJ2-3,AWRGGVNTDTQY
TRBV19,TRBJ1-1,ASSIDRLRATEAF
TRBV27,TRBJ2-5,ASGRASGLQETQY
TRBV7-9,TRBJ2-3,ASSLWGADTQY
TRBV6-5,TRBJ1-6,ASSFTFANSPLH
TRBV7-2,TRBJ2-1,ASSRRAGASNEQF
TRBV6-5,TRBJ1-6,ASSYDRGAKVSPLH
TRBV7-8,TRBJ1-1,ASSFGVMTEAF
TRBV5-1,TRBJ2-2,ASSIGQWGDGELF
TRBV7-2,TRBJ2-5,ASSTTAGGAGQETQY
TRBV4-1,TRBJ2-5,ASSQEGVPQETQY
TRBV14,TRBJ2-1,ASSQSSRSYNEQF
TRBV28,TRBJ1-2,AIWGGQGASGYT
TRBV18,TRBJ1-1,ASSPGENTEAF
TRBV28,TRBJ1-2,ASGRVGTGTLGYT
TRBV4-1,TRBJ2-1,ASSQESGRAHNEQF
TRBV30,TRBJ2-3,AWRLPLPDTQY
TRBV11-2,TRBJ2-2,ASSLVGSTSGELF
TRBV5-1,TRBJ2-1,ASSLADVPYNEQF
TRBV6-4,TRBJ2-1,ASSTKGLAYYNEQF
TRBV4-1,TRBJ2-2,ASSLQGTGELF
TRBV9,TRBJ2-1,ASSGGGFNEQF
TRBV11-1,TRBJ2-1,ASSRTGTSGIHEQF
TRBV19,TRBJ1-1,ASSPRGLPEAF
TRBV30,TRBJ2-2,ALMHSRLNTGELF
TRBV7-2,TRBJ2-1,ASTKLAGVSEQF
TRBV7-2,TRBJ2-5,ASSLAGLAETQY
TRBV19,TRBJ1-4,ASSIGLATEKLF
TRBV7-2,TRBJ1-2,ASSEDGRGFYGYT
TRBV29-1,TRBJ2-1,SVGEREHDFDEQF
TRBV6-1,TRBJ1-6,ASSYREGPLH
TRBV10-3,TRBJ1-1,ASLVHLNTEAF
TRBV15,TRBJ2-1,ATSRDWAVQF
TRBV7-9,TRBJ1-1,ASSWTEAF
TRBV4-3,TRBJ2-1,ASSQGLGTSTVYEQF
TRBV7-9,TRBJ2-5,ASSRFQAEETQY
TRBV2,TRBJ1-4,ASSYNTGGASEKLF
TRBV7-9,TRBJ1-1,ASSSGQGTEAF
TRBV28,TRBJ2-1,ASKPGLRDEQF
TRBV5-1,TRBJ2-5,ASSLGRGQETQY
TRBV5-1,TRBJ2-5,ASSFRGTETQY
TRBV4-1,TRBJ2-6,ASSQAVTEFSGANVLT
TRBV6-5,TRBJ1-3,AVLRQGVGNTIY
TRBV4-1,TRBJ1-2,ASSQIMGEGLYGYT
TRBV7-2,TRBJ1-4,ASSPYGGFTNEKLF
TRBV11-2,TRBJ1-4,ASSSRTGGVEKLF
TRBV28,TRBJ1-5,ASSPPGQEYQPQH
TRBV11-3,TRBJ1-1,ASSLDGGGTTEAF
TRBV5-4,TRBJ2-2,ASSLTSGVTGELF
TRBV9,TRBJ2-5,ASSGAGGFQETQY
TRBV15,TRBJ2-3,ATSPLDASGTDTQY
TRBV2,TRBJ2-5,ASSARTSLGAETQY